The present T cell receptor beta chain was sequenced within a study of T cells in Graves' hyperthyroidism and ophthalmopathy. Overall study findings and caveats: A 13 V-J model separated ophthalmopathy from stable hyperthyroidism. In blood, most of the thyroid clonotypes expanded above 0.001 were also present.

Fresh 10 ml peripheral blood yielded PBMCs. With respect to this clonotype: The antigen remains undetermined.

There were TCR beta CDR3 regions amplified from RNA transcripts. HTBI primers drove first-round RT-PCR of the TCR CDR3. TCRdb re-analysed the multiplex PCR reads in MiXCR, keeping a single row per CDR3 protein. The sample holds about 350,000 distinct CDR3 sequences, roughly 15% seen once. V lost 2 bases and J lost 2, with 10 bases in between. This CDR3 is built from 15 residues. Germline-derived CDR1 and CDR2 are KGHDR and SFDVKD. This rearrangement joins TRBV24-1 to TRBJ2-3; D tentatively reads TRBD1 or TRBD2 (5 bases each). The TCR sequence derives from a woman aged 60 to 75 with Graves' ophthalmopathy. The sequencing input was blood. The CDR3 sequence is CATSDWDHPTDTQYF. CDR3 sequence (DNA): TGTGCCACCAGTGATTGGGACCACCCCACAGATACGCAGTATTTT.